This TCR beta chain derives from a study of identical twins. A universal primer binding site was introduced by template switching. The final cDNA contained unique molecular identifiers. TCRdb re-called the 5' RACE reads through MiXCR, storing one row per CDR3 protein. This sample has roughly 1,500,000 distinct CDR3 sequences, with about 32% found just once. Germline V gives CDR1 SNHLY, CDR2 FYNNEI. V was cut by 1 base and J by 1 base, with 9 bases left in between. The CDR3 contains 15 residues. This clonotype was found a few times. The rearrangement joins TRBV2 to TRBJ2-3, with D perhaps matching TRBD2 (5 bases). Material: cord blood. The receptor's source is a newborn girl in good health. The CDR3 DNA is TGTGCCAGCAGTGAAGACGCGGGCCGCACAGATACGCAGTATTTT. Its translation: CASSEDAGRTDTQYF.